The 8 T cell receptor beta chains below all came from one sample that was sequenced in a study of shared T cell receptors in the human thymus. Here immunoSEQ multiplex PCR was the method, and the copy in TCRdb shows in-frame clones only, minus some. The sample includes 600,000 or so clones, 87% of them seen just once. These data also featured in a second study, about human thymus T cells.

The specimen sequenced was thymocytes. The receptors come from a boy younger than two with a congenital heart defect.

V and J are TRBV14 and TRBJ2-1; 16 nucleotides align to TRBD2. Germline lookup yields CDR1 SGHDN and CDR2 FVKESK. CDR3 size: 17 residues. The V gene end was trimmed by 1 base and the J gene end by 15 bases; junction bases not matched to a gene: 12. CDR3 DNA sequence: TGTGCCAGCAGCCAAGGTTTAGGGACTAGCGGGAGGGCCTGGCGGTTCTTC. Translated: CASSQGLGTSGRAWRFF.

The CDR3 is CASSEYRGSGNSYNEQFF. In DNA, the CDR3 is TGTGCCAGCAGTGAATATCGTGGTAGCGGGAATTCCTACAATGAGCAGTTCTTC. The rearrangement uses TRBV25-1 and TRBJ2-1, with TRBD2 matching over 8 bases. V lost 0 bases, J lost 1 base, and 8 bases stayed unmatched. Germline CDR1 reads MGHDK; CDR2 reads SYGVNS. CDR3 size: 18 residues.

V usage is TRBV6-6 and J usage is TRBJ1-5; 9 positions match TRBD1. This CDR3 has 15 residues. V trimming: 0 bases; J trimming: 6 bases; junction bases outside the gene matches: 3. From germline, CDR1 is MNHNY and CDR2 SVGAGI (reference sequence). DNA of the CDR3: TGTGCCAGCAGTTACTCGGACAGGGGTGGTCAGCCCCAGCATTTT. Its translation: CASSYSDRGGQPQHF.

The chain has TRBV5-5 and TRBJ2-6, with TRBD1 matching over 7 bases. There are 15 residues in the CDR3. Germline V gene sequence: CDR1 SGHKS, CDR2 YYEKEE (reference sequence). J was trimmed by 0 bases and V by 3 bases; bases with no gene match: 0. The CDR3 here is CASSYRGSGANVLTF. The CDR3 nucleotides are TGTGCCAGCAGCTACAGGGGCTCTGGGGCCAACGTCCTGACTTTC. The whole variable domain, remainder taken from reference TRBV5-5 and TRBJ2-6, is DAGVTQSPTHLIKTRGQQVTLRCSPISGHKSVSWYQQVLGQGPQFIFQYYEKEERGRGNFPDRFSARQFPNYSSELNVNALLLGDSALYLCASSYRGSGANVLTFGAGSRLTVL.

V and J are TRBV5-4 and TRBJ2-6; a possible D gene is TRBD1 (6 bases). Trimming left V 0 bases short and J 0 bases short, with 16 bases between. Germline CDR1 and CDR2: SGHNT and YYREEE (reference sequence). CDR3 length: 19 residues. The CDR3 DNA reads TGTGCCAGCAGCTTGGGGGCAGGACAGCTTAACTCTGGGGCCAACGTCCTGACTTTC. Translated, it gives CASSLGAGQLNSGANVLTF.

This chain connects TRBV6-1 to TRBJ1-6; D gene ambiguous. The CDR3 sequence is 15 residues long. The germline V gene has CDR1 MNHNS and CDR2 SASEGT. V was clipped by 6 bases and J by 9 bases, with 18 bases between them. The CDR3 region is CASRAGLENSSPLHF. The CDR3 nucleotides are TGTGCCAGCAGGGCGGGCCTCGAGAACAGTTCACCCCTCCACTTT.

The V and J genes are TRBV9 and TRBJ1-1; tentatively, D is TRBD1 (6 bases). Germline V CDR1 and CDR2: SGDLS, YYNGEE. Trimming shortened V by 0 bases and J by 3 bases, and 15 bases separated the two germline ends. CDR3 length equals 16 residues. The CDR3 bases are TGTGCCAGCAGCGTAGTAGAGGGGGGGCAGCACACTGAAGCTTTCTTT. Translation gives CASSVVEGGQHTEAFF. Supplemented by reference TRBV9 and TRBJ1-1, the full variable domain reads DSGVTQTPKHLITATGQRVTLRCSPRSGDLSVYWYQQSLDQGLQFLIQYYNGEERAKGNILERFSAQQFPDLHSELNLSSLELGDSALYFCASSVVEGGQHTEAFFGQGTRLTVV.

The genes are TRBV19 and TRBJ2-3; 7 nucleotides agree with TRBD1. The CDR3 covers 14 residues. Germline-derived CDR1 and CDR2 are LNHDA and SQIVND (reference sequence). V lost 3 bases and J lost 2; bases outside the gene matches: 2. In nucleotides, the CDR3 is TGTGCCAGTAGTATTGACAGGGCCACAGATACGCAGTATTTT. This translates into CASSIDRATDTQYF. The full variable domain, in which reference TRBV19 and TRBJ2-3 provide the parts outside the CDR3, is DGGITQSPKYLFRKEGQNVTLSCEQNLNHDAMYWYRQDPGQGLRLIYYSQIVNDFQKGDIAEGYSVSREKKESFPLTVTSAQKNPTAFYLCASSIDRATDTQYFGPGTRLTVL.